Below are 15 T cell receptor beta chains sequenced from a single sample in a study of OX40 agonist ivuxolimab in advanced cancers. The repertoire was sequenced with immunoSEQ multiplex PCR; TCRdb's copy has only in-frame clones and lacks some. In the table there are roughly 58,000 clones, about 83% of which are singletons. The sample here was CD4+ or CD8+ T cells sorted from blood, taken in a trial of the OX40 agonist ivuxolimab. The receptors were gathered from an adult with an advanced solid tumor such as melanoma, head and neck, liver or kidney cancer.

This rearrangement joins TRBV30 to TRBJ2-5; D gene unclear. The ends were cut back, 5 bases at V and 0 bases at J, with 7 bases in the middle. The CDR3 has 12 residues. Germline CDR1 reads GTSNPN; CDR2 reads SVGIG (reference sequence). CDR3 DNA: TGTGCCTGGCAACCGTACCAAGAGACCCAGTACTTC. Its protein product is CAWQPYQETQYF.

The chain couples TRBV25-1 to TRBJ1-1; D is uncertain. V dropped 0 bases and J dropped 1 base, with 3 bases sitting between them. The CDR3 sequence is 13 residues long. Germline loops: CDR1 MGHDK, CDR2 SYGVNS. For the CDR3, the DNA is TGTGCCAGCAGTGAATACCGGAACACTGAAGCTTTCTTT. This encodes CASSEYRNTEAFF.

The CDR3 DNA follows: TGTGCCTCTCTCGCCAGCGGGGGGGCCGGGGAGCTGTTTTTT. This translates into CASLASGGAGELFF. The chain is built from TRBV19 and TRBJ2-2; 10 bases are shared with TRBD2. In germline, CDR1 is LNHDA, CDR2 SQIVND (reference sequence). V dropped 11 bases and J dropped 6; count of bases not matched to a gene: 9. The CDR3 covers 14 residues.

This clone was found a few times. This chain uses TRBV5-4 with TRBJ2-7; D is uncertain. The CDR3 consists of 12 residues. V lost 8 bases and J 1 base, leaving 10 bases between the germline ends. The V gene's germline CDR1 is SGHNT and CDR2 YYREEE (reference sequence). In DNA, the CDR3 is TGTGCCAGTCAAGACCGATCCTACGAGCAGTACTTC. Encoded protein: CASQDRSYEQYF.

V usage is TRBV9 and J usage is TRBJ2-4, with D possibly matching TRBD2 (5 bases). Germline assignment: CDR1 SGDLS and CDR2 YYNGEE. V was trimmed by 2 bases and J by 2 bases, leaving 14 bases between them. The CDR3 runs to 16 residues. The CDR3 bases are TGTGCCAGCAGCGTGGAGGCACTTGGGACCAAAAACATTCAGTACTTC. Protein: CASSVEALGTKNIQYF.

The V and J genes are TRBV6-5 and TRBJ2-1; D perhaps matches TRBD1 (5 bases). The CDR3 loop spans 13 amino acids. Trimming took off 0 bases at V and 9 bases at J, with 9 bases between the two ends. Germline V CDR1 and CDR2: MNHEY, SVGAGI. The CDR3 DNA sequence: TGTGCCAGCAGTTACTCGATTAGGGGTGAGCAGTTCTTC. It is translated as CASSYSIRGEQFF.

The rearrangement links TRBV5-6 to TRBJ2-3, with TRBD2 as a possible D gene (6 bases). The CDR3 extends over 15 amino acids. Germline assignment: CDR1 SGHDT and CDR2 YYEEEE. Trimming removed 0 bases from V and 6 bases from J, with 14 bases in between. The CDR3 loop reads CASSLVRTGGDTQYF. DNA for the CDR3: TGTGCCAGCAGCTTGGTTAGGACTGGGGGGGATACGCAGTATTTT.

This chain connects TRBV10-2 to TRBJ2-5, with 10 bases lining up with TRBD2. The V and J ends lost 7 bases and 5 bases, in that order; junction bases with no gene match: 10. The CDR3 loop spans 15 amino acids. Germline lookup yields CDR1 WSHSY and CDR2 SAAADI. The CDR3 spells CASTAQRGGSETQYF. In nucleotides, the CDR3 is TGCGCCAGCACCGCCCAGCGGGGGGGCTCTGAGACCCAGTACTTC.

The CDR3 region has the DNA TGTGCCAGCAGCCTCTCCGGCCTTCTGGGTGGAAACACCATATATTTT. The encoded protein is CASSLSGLLGGNTIYF. This chain links TRBV9 with TRBJ1-3; D gene uncertain. CDR1 SGDLS and CDR2 YYNGEE come from the germline V gene. This CDR3 contains 16 residues. V was shortened by 4 bases and J by 3 bases, with 17 bases between the two germline ends.

This clone is a singleton in its sample. The CDR3 DNA follows: TGTGCCAGCAGCGCCTGGGACAGAAACACAGATACGCAGTATTTT. As protein: CASSAWDRNTDTQYF. The chain employs TRBV2 and TRBJ2-3, with 7 bases fitting TRBD1. V was pared by 6 bases and J by 2 bases, with 8 bases of the junction left unmatched. CDR1 and CDR2 (germline): SNHLY, FYNNEI. The CDR3 extends over 15 amino acids.

The chain carries TRBV25-1 and TRBJ2-5, with no clear D. From germline, CDR1 is MGHDK and CDR2 SYGVNS. The length of the CDR3 is 13 residues. V was cut by 4 bases and J by 5 bases, with 11 bases left in between. CDR3 region: CASSVGGAETQYF. CDR3 DNA sequence: TGTGCCAGCAGTGTCGGCGGAGCGGAGACCCAGTACTTC.

The chain is built from TRBV19 and TRBJ2-7, with 12 bases matching TRBD1. The CDR3 contains 13 residues. The ends lost 3 bases at V and 9 bases at J; junction bases unmatched: 3. CDR1 LNHDA and CDR2 SQIVND come from the germline V gene (reference sequence). CDR3 nucleotide sequence: TGTGCCAGTAGTATCGGGACAGGGGGCCGGCAGTACTTC. This codes for CASSIGTGGRQYF.

V is TRBV19 and J is TRBJ1-4; TRBD1 matches 7 bases. Germline V gene sequence: CDR1 LNHDA, CDR2 SQIVND (reference sequence). The V gene end was trimmed by 0 bases and the J gene end by 11 bases; junction bases not matched to a gene: 6. The CDR3 is made up of 14 amino acids. For the CDR3, the DNA is TGTGCCAGTAGTATAGACCCAGGGGGGTCGAAACTGTTTTTT. It specifies CASSIDPGGSKLFF. The whole variable domain, filled in from reference TRBV19 and TRBJ1-4, reads DGGITQSPKYLFRKEGQNVTLSCEQNLNHDAMYWYRQDPGQGLRLIYYSQIVNDFQKGDIAEGYSVSREKKESFPLTVTSAQKNPTAFYLCASSIDPGGSKLFFGSGTQLSVL.

The rearrangement joins TRBV7-3 to TRBJ2-5, with 7 bases lining up with TRBD1. Germline lookup yields CDR1 SGHTA and CDR2 FQGTGA. Germline trimming cut 5 bases from V and 3 bases from J; bases unmatched to any gene: 3. This CDR3 has 13 residues. As DNA, the CDR3 is TGTGCCAGCAGCCCCGGGACAGAAGAGACCCAGTACTTC. Protein product: CASSPGTEETQYF.

The genes are TRBV7-2 and TRBJ2-1, with D perhaps being TRBD1 or TRBD2 (6 bases each). Germline V gene sequence: CDR1 SGHTA, CDR2 FQGNSA. V was pared by 3 bases and J by 2 bases, with 11 bases between. The CDR3 sequence is 15 residues long. The CDR3 region has the DNA TGTGCCAGCAGCTTGTGGGGGGCGGCCTACAATGAGCAGTTCTTC. Its translation is CASSLWGAAYNEQFF.